The present T cell receptor (beta chain) was sequenced within a study of cytomegalovirus exposure and HLA in healthy donors. Data came from immunoSEQ multiplex PCR; TCRdb stores just in-frame clones and leaves some out. Of 150,000 to 200,000 clones listed, under 90% are singletons. The length of the CDR3 is 14 residues. The ends lost 6 bases at V and 4 bases at J; junction bases unmatched: 7. Per the germline V gene, CDR1 is MNHEY and CDR2 is SMNVEV (reference sequence). About this clone: Its specificity is not known.

Study findings and constraints: The majority of TCR sequences were rare, yet some public TCRs appeared in many donors. The tendency of first-cohort TCR clusters to co-occur in the 100 to 150 validation repertoires emerged from a later analysis.

The V and J genes are TRBV27 and TRBJ2-3; 7 nucleotides align to TRBD2. The clonotype originates from a woman between 18 and 29 years old in good health and CMV-seropositive. Specimen: PBMCs. Here the CDR3 reads CASREAGAPDTQYF. As DNA, the CDR3 is TGTGCCAGCAGGGAGGCGGGAGCCCCAGATACGCAGTATTTT.